Listed below are T cell receptor beta chains from one sample, sequenced in a study of T cells in Graves' hyperthyroidism and ophthalmopathy. From the multiplex PCR reads, TCRdb called clonotypes with MiXCR, one entry per CDR3 protein. The sample has roughly 500,000 distinct CDR3 sequences, around a quarter seen once; the top ten hold about 11%. The source material was blood. These TCRs come from a woman aged 30 to 39 with Graves' ophthalmopathy. The CDR3 runs from the conserved cysteine through the conserved F or W. Fields, in order: CDR3 protein, CDR3 DNA, clone size, V gene, D gene, J gene. A D gene is named only where the DNA matches it firmly. Clone size, where shown, is once, few, many, or a class for clones that have expanded.

CSASTGIGDQPQHF,TGCAGTGCTTCTACAGGGATAGGGGATCAGCCCCAGCATTTT,.,TRBV20-1,.,TRBJ1-5
CASSYRVGAEAFF,TGTGCCAGCAGCTACAGGGTCGGGGCTGAAGCTTTCTTT,few,TRBV7-2,.,TRBJ1-1
CASSELGAHQPQHF,TGTGCCAGCAGTGAATTGGGGGCACATCAGCCCCAGCATTTT,.,TRBV6-1,.,TRBJ1-5
CASSLYQRASNQPQHF,TGTGCCAGCAGTTTATATCAGAGGGCTAGCAATCAGCCCCAGCATTTT,many,TRBV12-3/TRBV12-4,.,TRBJ1-5
CSALRTSGTPSNF,TGCAGTGCCCTCCGGACTAGCGGCACACCTTCTAACTTC,few,TRBV20-1,TRBD2,TRBJ2-7
CSARLAGGFSGELFF,TGCAGTGCTAGACTAGCGGGGGGCTTTTCCGGGGAGCTGTTTTTT,many,TRBV20-1,TRBD2,TRBJ2-2
CASSTRTGLGEQYF,TGTGCCAGCAGTACCCGGACAGGGTTGGGCGAGCAGTACTTC,many,TRBV6-1,TRBD1,TRBJ2-7
CASSPTSGGTDTQYF,TGTGCCAGCAGCCCGACTAGCGGGGGGACAGATACGCAGTATTTT,.,TRBV6-2/TRBV6-3,TRBD2,TRBJ2-3
CASSLQGPAYEQYF,TGCGCCAGCAGCTTACAGGGGCCCGCCTACGAGCAGTACTTC,many,TRBV5-1,TRBD1,TRBJ2-7
CASSSRGDGRETQYF,TGTGCCAGCAGTTCCCGGGGGGACGGCCGAGAGACCCAGTACTTC,many,TRBV6-5,TRBD2,TRBJ2-5
CATSASGTPDGYGYTF,TGTGCCACCAGTGCCTCCGGGACACCGGACGGCTATGGCTACACCTTC,many,TRBV24-1,.,TRBJ1-2
CASSQPAGELFF,TGCGCCAGCAGCCAACCCGCCGGGGAGCTGTTTTTT,.,TRBV4-1,.,TRBJ2-2
CASSSSGPQETQYF,TGTGCCAGCAGCTCCTCCGGGCCCCAAGAGACCCAGTACTTC,once,TRBV11-2,.,TRBJ2-5
CATRLRNTEAFF,TGTGCCACCCGACTTAGGAACACTGAAGCTTTCTTT,many,TRBV6-1,.,TRBJ1-1
CASSPQNDEQYF,TGTGCCAGCTCACCACAGAACGACGAGCAGTACTTC,few,TRBV18,.,TRBJ2-7
CASSSGQLYEQYF,TGTGCCAGCAGTTCAGGACAGCTCTACGAGCAGTACTTC,many,TRBV12-3/TRBV12-4,.,TRBJ2-7
CASSSSLGDEQYF,TGTGCCAGCAGCTCTAGCCTGGGCGACGAGCAGTACTTC,few,TRBV11-2,.,TRBJ2-7
CASTYRGGAGANVLTF,TGTGCCAGCACCTACAGGGGCGGAGCTGGGGCCAACGTCCTGACTTTC,many,TRBV28,TRBD1,TRBJ2-6
CARTQGTEAFF,TGTGCAAGGACTCAGGGGACTGAAGCTTTCTTT,many,TRBV30,.,TRBJ1-1
CASSSDRDRDGYTF,TGTGCCAGCAGTTCAGACAGGGATCGTGATGGCTACACCTTC,few,TRBV28,TRBD1,TRBJ1-2
CASSEFSATYEQYF,TGTGCCAGCAGTGAATTTTCCGCTACCTACGAGCAGTACTTC,many,TRBV2,.,TRBJ2-7
CASSDDRYYEQYF,TGTGCCAGCAGTGACGACAGGTACTACGAGCAGTACTTC,few,TRBV6-1,.,TRBJ2-7
CASRQGRSEQYF,TGTGCCAGCAGGCAGGGTCGGAGCGAGCAGTACTTC,.,TRBV28,.,TRBJ2-7
CASSLESNYGYTF,TGTGCCAGCAGCTTAGAGTCTAACTATGGCTACACCTTC,many,TRBV7-9,.,TRBJ1-2
CASSTGAIGSPLHF,TGTGCCAGCAGTACGGGGGCTATAGGTTCACCCCTCCACTTT,.,TRBV27,.,TRBJ1-6